The rows below give T cell receptor beta chains drawn from one sample of a study of Graves' ophthalmopathy and Graves' hyperthyroidism. TCRdb re-called the multiplex PCR reads with MiXCR, one entry per CDR3 protein. Of 400,000 or so distinct CDR3 sequences in the sample, roughly 15% are singletons; the top ten hold 2% to 2.5%. The sequencing input was peripheral blood. Source of these receptors: an adult woman with stable Graves' hyperthyroidism. Each CDR3 is given with its conserved first and last residue. D genes are given only for firm matches. The size entry is marked missing in some rows and otherwise reads once, few, many or a size class.

length,J,D,size,V,CDR3,DNA
13,TRBJ1-1,NA,many,TRBV6-5,CASCYRLNTEAFF,TGTGCCAGCTGTTATCGCCTGAACACTGAAGCTTTCTTT
18,TRBJ2-2,NA,many,TRBV20-1,CSARDSGSQTSNTGELFF,TGCAGTGCTAGAGATTCGGGGAGCCAGACTTCGAACACCGGGGAGCTGTTTTTT
13,TRBJ1-5,NA,many,TRBV6-2/TRBV6-3,CASSYYGNQPQHF,TGTGCCAGCAGTTATTACGGCAATCAGCCCCAGCATTTT
15,TRBJ1-2,NA,many,TRBV29-1,CSVEAGSGFGYGYTF,TGCAGCGTTGAAGCGGGTTCAGGCTTCGGCTATGGCTACACCTTC
16,TRBJ2-7,TRBD2,many,TRBV30,CAWSPSTRAGHYEQYF,TGTGCCTGGAGTCCCTCAACTAGAGCGGGGCACTACGAGCAGTACTTC
13,TRBJ2-7,NA,many,TRBV12-3/TRBV12-4,CASSLVAQGEQYF,TGTGCCAGCAGTTTAGTGGCCCAGGGGGAGCAGTACTTC
15,TRBJ1-2,NA,few,TRBV7-9,CASSLGWGRGYGYTF,TGTGCCAGCAGCTTAGGTTGGGGGCGCGGCTATGGCTACACCTTC
15,TRBJ2-5,NA,many,TRBV5-6,CASGVGTLNKETQYF,TGTGCCAGCGGGGTGGGTACCCTAAACAAAGAGACCCAGTACTTC
14,TRBJ2-2,NA,NA,TRBV10-3,CAIRSTANTGELFF,TGTGCCATCCGGAGCACAGCGAACACCGGGGAGCTGTTTTTT
14,TRBJ1-3,NA,many,TRBV9,CASSVGESGNTIYF,TGTGCCAGCAGCGTTGGTGAGTCTGGAAACACCATATATTTT
12,TRBJ1-1,NA,many,TRBV4-3,CASSLVGAEAFF,TGCGCCAGCAGCCTCGTGGGGGCTGAAGCTTTCTTT
14,TRBJ2-7,NA,many,TRBV27,CASRIPGKGHEQYF,TGTGCCAGCAGGATTCCGGGAAAAGGCCACGAGCAGTACTTC
11,TRBJ1-2,NA,few,TRBV4-1,CASSPGLRFFF,TGCGCCAGCAGCCCGGGTCTTCGATTTTTCTTC
12,TRBJ2-7,NA,NA,TRBV13,CASSLDGGRQYF,TGTGCCAGCAGCTTAGACGGAGGCCGGCAGTACTTC
16,TRBJ2-7,TRBD2,many,TRBV6-2/TRBV6-3,CASSYLGRGGAHEQYF,TGTGCCAGCAGTTACTTAGGGAGGGGAGGGGCCCACGAGCAGTACTTC
14,TRBJ2-7,NA,many,TRBV4-1,CASSQFTPGYEQYF,TGCGCCAGCAGCCAATTTACACCAGGCTACGAGCAGTACTTC
14,TRBJ1-1,NA,few,TRBV19,CASSTGRIFTEAFF,TGTGCCAGTAGTACAGGACGCATTTTCACTGAAGCTTTCTTT
15,TRBJ2-5,TRBD1,many,TRBV28,CASSLYRGLGETQYF,TGTGCCAGCAGTTTATACAGGGGGCTAGGGGAGACCCAGTACTTC
13,TRBJ1-2,NA,many,TRBV28,CASSFVRDGGYTF,TGTGCCAGCAGTTTCGTCAGGGATGGTGGCTACACCTTC
16,TRBJ2-2,TRBD2,few,TRBV5-4,CASSLAGSGSGGELFF,TGTGCCAGCAGCTTGGCGGGTAGCGGGAGTGGCGGGGAGCTGTTTTTT
17,TRBJ2-5,NA,few,TRBV12-3/TRBV12-4,CASSFRAGTAFFWTQYF,TGTGCCAGCAGTTTTCGGGCGGGTACCGCTTTTTTTTGGACCCAGTACTTC
13,TRBJ1-5,NA,many,TRBV6-1,CASLDDSNQPQHF,TGTGCCAGCCTCGATGATAGCAATCAGCCCCAGCATTTT